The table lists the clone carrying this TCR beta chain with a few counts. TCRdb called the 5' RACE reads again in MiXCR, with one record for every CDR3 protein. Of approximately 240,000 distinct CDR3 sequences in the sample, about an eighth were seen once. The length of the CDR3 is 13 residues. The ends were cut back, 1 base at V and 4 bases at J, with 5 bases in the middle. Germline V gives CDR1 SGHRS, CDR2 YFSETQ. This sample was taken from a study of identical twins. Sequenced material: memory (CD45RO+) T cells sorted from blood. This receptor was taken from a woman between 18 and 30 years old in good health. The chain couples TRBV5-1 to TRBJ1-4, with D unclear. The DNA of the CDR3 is TGCGCCAGCAGCTTGCACCATAATGAAAAACTGTTTTTT. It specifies CASSLHHNEKLFF.